One T cell receptor beta chain is described in this entry. Its cognate antigen is unknown. The CDR3 covers 17 residues. CDR1 and CDR2 (germline): SGHDN, FVKESK. Trimming removed 1 base at V and 0 bases at J, with 15 bases between. This record comes from a study of OX40 agonist ivuxolimab in advanced cancers. Overall study context: Melanoma, hepatocellular carcinoma, head and neck or renal cell cancer occurred in dose-escalation patients. Among those enrolled, mean age was 60 years (range roughly 23 to 79) and about 79% were male. General study findings and limits: Clonal expansion was seen in CD4+ and CD8+ blood T cells by week 6 at 0.1 to 3.0 mg/kg.

The assay was immunoSEQ multiplex PCR, and TCRdb's table has in-frame clones only and misses some. The sample yields almost 45,000 clones, roughly 90% seen once. The receptor was isolated from an adult with an advanced solid tumor such as melanoma, head and neck, liver or kidney cancer. The V gene is TRBV14, the J gene TRBJ1-2; TRBD1 might be the D (6 bases). The sample in question was CD4+ or CD8+ T cells sorted from blood, obtained in a trial of the OX40 agonist ivuxolimab. In DNA, the CDR3 is TGTGCCAGCAGCCAAGGCCCCGGACAGATCACTAACTATGGCTACACCTTC. Translating gives CASSQGPGQITNYGYTF.